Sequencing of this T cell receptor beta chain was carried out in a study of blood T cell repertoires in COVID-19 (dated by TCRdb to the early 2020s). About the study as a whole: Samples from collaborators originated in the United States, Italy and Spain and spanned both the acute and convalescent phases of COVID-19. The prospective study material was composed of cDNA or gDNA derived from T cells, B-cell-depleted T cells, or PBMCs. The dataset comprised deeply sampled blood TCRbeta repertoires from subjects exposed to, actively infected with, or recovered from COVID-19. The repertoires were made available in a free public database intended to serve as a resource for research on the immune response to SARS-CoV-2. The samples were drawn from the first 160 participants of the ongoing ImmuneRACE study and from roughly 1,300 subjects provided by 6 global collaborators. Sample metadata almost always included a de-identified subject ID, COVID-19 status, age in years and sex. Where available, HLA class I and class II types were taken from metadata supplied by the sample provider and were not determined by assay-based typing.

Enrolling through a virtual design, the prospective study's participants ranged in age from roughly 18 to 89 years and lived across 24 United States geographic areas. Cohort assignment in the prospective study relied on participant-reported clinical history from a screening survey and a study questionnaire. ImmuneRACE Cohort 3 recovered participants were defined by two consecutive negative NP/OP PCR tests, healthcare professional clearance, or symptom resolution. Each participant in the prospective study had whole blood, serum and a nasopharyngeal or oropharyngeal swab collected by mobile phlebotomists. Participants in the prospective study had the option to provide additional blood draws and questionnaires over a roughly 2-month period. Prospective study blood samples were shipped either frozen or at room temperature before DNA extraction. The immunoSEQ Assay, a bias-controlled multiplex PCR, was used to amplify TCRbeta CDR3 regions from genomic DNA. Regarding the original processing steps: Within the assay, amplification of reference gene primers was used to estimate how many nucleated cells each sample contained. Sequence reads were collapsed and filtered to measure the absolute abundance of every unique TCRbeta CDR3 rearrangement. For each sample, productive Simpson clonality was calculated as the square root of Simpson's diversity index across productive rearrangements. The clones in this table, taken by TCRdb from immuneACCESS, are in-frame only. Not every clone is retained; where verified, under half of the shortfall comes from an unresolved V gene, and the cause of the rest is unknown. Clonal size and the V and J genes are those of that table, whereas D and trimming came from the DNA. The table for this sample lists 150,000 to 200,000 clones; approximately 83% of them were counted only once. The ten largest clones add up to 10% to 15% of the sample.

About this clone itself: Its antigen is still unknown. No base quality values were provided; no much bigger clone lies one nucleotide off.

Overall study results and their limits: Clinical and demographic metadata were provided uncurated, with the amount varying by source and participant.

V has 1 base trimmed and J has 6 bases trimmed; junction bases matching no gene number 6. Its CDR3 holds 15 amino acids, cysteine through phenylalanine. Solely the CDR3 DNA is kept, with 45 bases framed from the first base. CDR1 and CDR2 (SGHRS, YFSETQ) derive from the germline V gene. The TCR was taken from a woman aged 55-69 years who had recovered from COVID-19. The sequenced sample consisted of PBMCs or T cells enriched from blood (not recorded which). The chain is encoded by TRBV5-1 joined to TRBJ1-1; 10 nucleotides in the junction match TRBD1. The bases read TGCGCCAGCAGCTTGATGACAGGGGGCGCTGCTGAAGCTTTCTTT. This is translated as CASSLMTGGAAEAFF.